This is a list of T cell receptor beta chains from one sample in a study of blood T cells in healthy people across ages. TCRdb re-derived calls from the 5' RACE reads in MiXCR, one entry per CDR3 protein. Of approximately 670,000 distinct CDR3 sequences listed, roughly two fifths are singletons. The sequencing input was blood. Receptors were obtained from a man of 80 years or more in good health. The CDR3 runs from the conserved cysteine through the conserved F or W. The D gene is left open where the match is weak. Clone size appears in some rows only: once, few, many, or a class for an expanded clone.

CDR3nt: TGCAGTGCTAGAGAGCTTCAGGTAGCGGGAAACACAGATACGCAGTATTTT
CDR3aa: CSARELQVAGNTDTQYF
j_gene: TRBJ2-3
abundance: NA
d_gene: TRBD2
v_gene: TRBV20-1

CDR3nt: TGTGCCAGCGGCCAAGAAAGCAACGGATTGAACATTCGGTACTTC
CDR3aa: CASGQESNGLNIRYF
j_gene: TRBJ2-4
abundance: NA
d_gene: NA
v_gene: TRBV4-2

CDR3nt: TGCGCCACGGGCCCGGGACTAGGGGGGACCCAGTACTTC
CDR3aa: CATGPGLGGTQYF
j_gene: TRBJ2-5
abundance: NA
d_gene: TRBD2
v_gene: TRBV4-3

CDR3nt: TGTGCCAGCAGCTTAGTAGCCGGGAAGTGGTCCTACAATGAGCAGTTCTTC
CDR3aa: CASSLVAGKWSYNEQFF
j_gene: TRBJ2-1
abundance: few
d_gene: NA
v_gene: TRBV11-3

CDR3nt: TGTGCCACCACTACAATCCGGGACAGCCCTCAGTACTTC
CDR3aa: CATTTIRDSPQYF
j_gene: TRBJ2-7
abundance: NA
d_gene: TRBD1
v_gene: TRBV15

CDR3nt: TGTGCCAGCTCGCAACAGGGGAGGAGCAATCAGCCCCAGCATTTT
CDR3aa: CASSQQGRSNQPQHF
j_gene: TRBJ1-5
abundance: once
d_gene: TRBD1
v_gene: TRBV18

CDR3nt: TGCGCCAGCAGCGCCCAGGGCCGGACACATGAGACCCAGTACTTC
CDR3aa: CASSAQGRTHETQYF
j_gene: TRBJ2-5
abundance: many
d_gene: NA
v_gene: TRBV5-1

CDR3nt: TGTGCCAGTACCGTGACAGGGGGGTTGAACACTGAAGCTTTCTTT
CDR3aa: CASTVTGGLNTEAFF
j_gene: TRBJ1-1
abundance: NA
d_gene: TRBD1
v_gene: TRBV19

CDR3nt: TGTGCCAGCAGCCAAAATGCGCAGTATGGAGAGTATGGGCAGTACTTC
CDR3aa: CASSQNAQYGEYGQYF
j_gene: TRBJ2-5
abundance: NA
d_gene: NA
v_gene: TRBV3-1

CDR3nt: TGCGCCAGCAGCCAAGACGCGGATTCACCCCTCCACTTT
CDR3aa: CASSQDADSPLHF
j_gene: TRBJ1-6
abundance: few
d_gene: NA
v_gene: TRBV4-3

CDR3nt: TGTGCCAGCAGTGTGGTACTAGCGGGGGATGAGCAGTTCTTC
CDR3aa: CASSVVLAGDEQFF
j_gene: TRBJ2-1
abundance: few
d_gene: TRBD2
v_gene: TRBV25-1

CDR3nt: TGTGCCAGCAGTTCTCCCGGGACTAGTACTCGGGAGCAGTACTTC
CDR3aa: CASSSPGTSTREQYF
j_gene: TRBJ2-7
abundance: NA
d_gene: TRBD2
v_gene: TRBV6-2/TRBV6-3

CDR3nt: TGTGCCAGTACCAAAGGGGGAAGGATCGATGGCTACACCTTC
CDR3aa: CASTKGGRIDGYTF
j_gene: TRBJ1-2
abundance: NA
d_gene: NA
v_gene: TRBV6-2/TRBV6-3

CDR3nt: TGCAGCGTTGGAATGGCCCCGGGACAGGGAGTTAACACTGAAGCTTTCTTT
CDR3aa: CSVGMAPGQGVNTEAFF
j_gene: TRBJ1-1
abundance: NA
d_gene: TRBD1
v_gene: TRBV29-1

CDR3nt: TGTGCCAGCAGCCACCGGACGGGAACAAACACTGAAGCTTTCTTT
CDR3aa: CASSHRTGTNTEAFF
j_gene: TRBJ1-1
abundance: NA
d_gene: NA
v_gene: TRBV3-1

CDR3nt: TGTGCCAGCAGTTTAAGGACAGGGGGACTCAATGAGCAGTACTTC
CDR3aa: CASSLRTGGLNEQYF
j_gene: TRBJ2-5
abundance: once
d_gene: TRBD1
v_gene: TRBV12-3/TRBV12-4

CDR3nt: TGCAGTGCCGGGACCCAGGGGGATTTGAGCTTAGTATATGGCTACACCTTC
CDR3aa: CSAGTQGDLSLVYGYTF
j_gene: TRBJ1-2
abundance: few
d_gene: TRBD1
v_gene: TRBV20-1

CDR3nt: TGTGCCAACAGTTACTCGATTGCGACGTGGGAGGGGGACTCTGTAAAGCCCCAGCATTTT
CDR3aa: CANSYSIATWEGDSVKPQHF
j_gene: TRBJ1-5
abundance: NA
d_gene: NA
v_gene: TRBV6-2/TRBV6-3

CDR3nt: TGTGCCAGCAGCTTCGCCAGGGGAGGCGAGCAGTTCTTC
CDR3aa: CASSFARGGEQFF
j_gene: TRBJ2-1
abundance: many
d_gene: NA
v_gene: TRBV5-6

CDR3nt: TGTGCCAGCAGAGAACAGGGGGCCTCCGGGGAGCTGTTTTTT
CDR3aa: CASREQGASGELFF
j_gene: TRBJ2-2
abundance: NA
d_gene: TRBD1
v_gene: TRBV12-3/TRBV12-4

CDR3nt: TGTGCCAGCATCACGGGCCTCTCGAACACTGAAGCTTTCTTT
CDR3aa: CASITGLSNTEAFF
j_gene: TRBJ1-1
abundance: NA
d_gene: NA
v_gene: TRBV12-3/TRBV12-4

CDR3nt: TGTGCCAGCAAGATCTCCTACAATGAGCAGTTCTTC
CDR3aa: CASKISYNEQFF
j_gene: TRBJ2-1
abundance: NA
d_gene: NA
v_gene: TRBV18

CDR3nt: TGCGCCAGCAGCTTATTGGGGGGGGCGACCAACAATGAGCAGTACTTC
CDR3aa: CASSLLGGATNNEQYF
j_gene: TRBJ2-7
abundance: NA
d_gene: NA
v_gene: TRBV5-1

CDR3nt: TGTGCCAGCAGTGGGGGCGCGGGAGGCACAGATACGCAGTATTTT
CDR3aa: CASSGGAGGTDTQYF
j_gene: TRBJ2-3
abundance: NA
d_gene: NA
v_gene: TRBV7-9

CDR3nt: TGTGCCAGCAGCTTAGCAACTAGCGGGATACGCGATGAGCAGTACTTC
CDR3aa: CASSLATSGIRDEQYF
j_gene: TRBJ2-4
abundance: NA
d_gene: TRBD2
v_gene: TRBV7-2

CDR3nt: TGTGCCAGCAGCTGGCAGGGTTCAACCTACGAGCAGTACTTC
CDR3aa: CASSWQGSTYEQYF
j_gene: TRBJ2-7
abundance: NA
d_gene: NA
v_gene: TRBV14

CDR3nt: TGTGCCAGTAGTATGGCCAGTTTTACAGCCTATGGCTACACCTTC
CDR3aa: CASSMASFTAYGYTF
j_gene: TRBJ1-2
abundance: NA
d_gene: NA
v_gene: TRBV19

CDR3nt: TGTGCCAGCAGTTACCTAGCGGCCCCCTACGAGCAGTACTTC
CDR3aa: CASSYLAAPYEQYF
j_gene: TRBJ2-7
abundance: few
d_gene: TRBD2
v_gene: TRBV6-2/TRBV6-3

CDR3nt: TGTGCCAGCAGCCATAGCGGAAGCACAGATACGCAGTATTTT
CDR3aa: CASSHSGSTDTQYF
j_gene: TRBJ2-3
abundance: NA
d_gene: NA
v_gene: TRBV5-8

CDR3nt: TGTGCCAGCAGTGACTCCCACAGGGATACGCAGTATTTT
CDR3aa: CASSDSHRDTQYF
j_gene: TRBJ2-3
abundance: NA
d_gene: NA
v_gene: TRBV6-2/TRBV6-3

CDR3nt: TGTGCCAGCAGCACGAACCTTGGGGCAGAGACCCAGTACTTC
CDR3aa: CASSTNLGAETQYF
j_gene: TRBJ2-5
abundance: few
d_gene: NA
v_gene: TRBV7-8

CDR3nt: TGTGCCAGCAGCAAAGGGACTAGCGGAACCTACGAGCAGTACTTC
CDR3aa: CASSKGTSGTYEQYF
j_gene: TRBJ2-7
abundance: many
d_gene: TRBD2
v_gene: TRBV7-2

CDR3nt: TGTGCCAGCAGGGGAGGGACGCAAGAGACCCAGTACTTC
CDR3aa: CASRGGTQETQYF
j_gene: TRBJ2-5
abundance: NA
d_gene: TRBD2
v_gene: TRBV6-2/TRBV6-3

CDR3nt: TGTGCCAGCAGCGTGGGTACAAACATTCAGTACTTC
CDR3aa: CASSVGTNIQYF
j_gene: TRBJ2-4
abundance: NA
d_gene: NA
v_gene: TRBV7-8

CDR3nt: TGTGCCAGCAGCCCCAGGCGTTCCCAAGAGATCCAGTACTTC
CDR3aa: CASSPRRSQEIQYF
j_gene: TRBJ2-7
abundance: once
d_gene: NA
v_gene: TRBV7-8

CDR3nt: TGTGCCAGCAGCCAAGAGGCTACGGGACTAGCGGGGATCACAGATACGCAGTATTTT
CDR3aa: CASSQEATGLAGITDTQYF
j_gene: TRBJ2-3
abundance: few
d_gene: TRBD2
v_gene: TRBV7-9

CDR3nt: TGTGCCAGCAGCGCAAAACAGGGGGCAGAGACCCAGTACTTC
CDR3aa: CASSAKQGAETQYF
j_gene: TRBJ2-5
abundance: NA
d_gene: TRBD1
v_gene: TRBV3-1

CDR3nt: TGCAGCGTCGGGGGATGGACAGATAACTCCTACGAGCAGTACTTC
CDR3aa: CSVGGWTDNSYEQYF
j_gene: TRBJ2-7
abundance: NA
d_gene: NA
v_gene: TRBV29-1

CDR3nt: TGTGCCAGCAGTTTAGGGACTCAAGAAAGGCTCACGACCCAGTACTTC
CDR3aa: CASSLGTQERLTTQYF
j_gene: TRBJ2-5
abundance: few
d_gene: NA
v_gene: TRBV12-3/TRBV12-4

CDR3nt: TGTGCCAGCAGTGAACGGACTAGCGGCACAGATACGCAGTATTTT
CDR3aa: CASSERTSGTDTQYF
j_gene: TRBJ2-3
abundance: NA
d_gene: TRBD2
v_gene: TRBV2

CDR3nt: TGCAGTGGGGACAGCAGAGTCGGGCAGTACTTC
CDR3aa: CSGDSRVGQYF
j_gene: TRBJ2-7
abundance: NA
d_gene: TRBD1
v_gene: TRBV20-1

CDR3nt: TGCGCCAGCAGCTTGGAGACAAGCCCTTCCCTCCACTTT
CDR3aa: CASSLETSPSLHF
j_gene: TRBJ1-6
abundance: NA
d_gene: NA
v_gene: TRBV5-1

CDR3nt: TGTGCCAGCAGTTCCCCACGAGGGAGCAATGAGCAGTTCTTC
CDR3aa: CASSSPRGSNEQFF
j_gene: TRBJ2-1
abundance: few
d_gene: NA
v_gene: TRBV6-5

CDR3nt: TGTGCCAGCAGTTACCCGCCATCAACTAGCGGGGCCTTGGATACGCAGTATTTT
CDR3aa: CASSYPPSTSGALDTQYF
j_gene: TRBJ2-3
abundance: few
d_gene: TRBD2
v_gene: TRBV6-5

CDR3nt: TGTGCCAGCATAGCCGGGACAGGGGCCTACAATGAGCAGTACTTC
CDR3aa: CASIAGTGAYNEQYF
j_gene: TRBJ2-5
abundance: NA
d_gene: TRBD1
v_gene: TRBV6-1

CDR3nt: TGTGCCAGCAGCCTGGGACAGGGTGAAGCGGGGGAGCTGTTTTTT
CDR3aa: CASSLGQGEAGELFF
j_gene: TRBJ2-2
abundance: NA
d_gene: TRBD1
v_gene: TRBV4-2

CDR3nt: TGTGCCAGCAGTTTAAGCAGGGTTATTAATGAAAAACTGTTTTTT
CDR3aa: CASSLSRVINEKLFF
j_gene: TRBJ1-4
abundance: NA
d_gene: NA
v_gene: TRBV28

CDR3nt: TGTGCCAGCAAGGACGTTAACATGAACACTGAAGCTTTCTTT
CDR3aa: CASKDVNMNTEAFF
j_gene: TRBJ1-1
abundance: NA
d_gene: NA
v_gene: TRBV27

CDR3nt: TGCAGTGCGCGACTAGCCGGAGAGACCCAGTACTTC
CDR3aa: CSARLAGETQYF
j_gene: TRBJ2-5
abundance: NA
d_gene: TRBD2
v_gene: TRBV20-1

CDR3nt: TGTGCCAGCAGTGACTGGGACAGGGGAATTAATGAGCAGTTCTTC
CDR3aa: CASSDWDRGINEQFF
j_gene: TRBJ2-1
abundance: few
d_gene: TRBD1
v_gene: TRBV6-2/TRBV6-3

CDR3nt: TGCGCCAGCAGAGTGACGGGACTAGACGTCGGTGAGCAGTTCTTC
CDR3aa: CASRVTGLDVGEQFF
j_gene: TRBJ2-1
abundance: few
d_gene: TRBD2
v_gene: TRBV5-1

CDR3nt: TGTGCCAGCAGCTTATTGTACGAATTGGACAGGGGCCCCTACAATGAGCAGTTCTTC
CDR3aa: CASSLLYELDRGPYNEQFF
j_gene: TRBJ2-1
abundance: NA
d_gene: TRBD1
v_gene: TRBV7-2

CDR3nt: TGTGCCAGCAACGAACGAGCGGGAGGGGGTCGAGATACGCAGTATTTT
CDR3aa: CASNERAGGGRDTQYF
j_gene: TRBJ2-3
abundance: NA
d_gene: TRBD2
v_gene: TRBV11-2